The clone carrying this T cell receptor beta chain was seen only a few times. V lost 0 bases to trimming and J lost 0 bases, with 8 bases between them. CDR1 is SGHTS and CDR2 is YDEGEE in the germline V gene. The CDR3 is made up of 15 amino acids. The sample belongs to a study of identical twins. TCRdb independently ran MiXCR on the 5' RACE reads; one entry per CDR3 protein. The sample has about 790,000 distinct CDR3 sequences; 15% to 20% are singletons. The same sample was also studied in work on T cells expressing NK-cell markers.

This TCR was sampled from a woman under 30 in good health. Material: PBMCs. V gene TRBV5-8 combines with J gene TRBJ2-3; D ambiguous. CDR3 DNA: TGTGCCAGCAGCTTGGAGATCTCTAGCACAGATACGCAGTATTTT. Encoded protein: CASSLEISSTDTQYF.